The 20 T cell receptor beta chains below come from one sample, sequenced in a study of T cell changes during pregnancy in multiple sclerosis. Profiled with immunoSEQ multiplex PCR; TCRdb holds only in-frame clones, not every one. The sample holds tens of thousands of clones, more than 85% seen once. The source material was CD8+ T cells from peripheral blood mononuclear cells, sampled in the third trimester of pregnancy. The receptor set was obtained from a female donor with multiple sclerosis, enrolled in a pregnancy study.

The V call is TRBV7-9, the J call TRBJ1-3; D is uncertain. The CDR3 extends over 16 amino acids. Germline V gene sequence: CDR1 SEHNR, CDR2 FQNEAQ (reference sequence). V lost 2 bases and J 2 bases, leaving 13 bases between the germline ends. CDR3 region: CASSLPQDGTGNTIYF. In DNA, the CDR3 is TGTGCCAGCAGCTTACCCCAGGACGGGACTGGAAACACCATATATTTT.

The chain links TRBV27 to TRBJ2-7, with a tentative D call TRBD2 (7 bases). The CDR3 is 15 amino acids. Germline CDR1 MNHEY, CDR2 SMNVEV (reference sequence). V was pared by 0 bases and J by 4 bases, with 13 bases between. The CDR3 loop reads CASSLSAGAIYEQYF. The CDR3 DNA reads TGTGCCAGCAGTTTATCGGCGGGGGCAATATACGAGCAGTACTTC.

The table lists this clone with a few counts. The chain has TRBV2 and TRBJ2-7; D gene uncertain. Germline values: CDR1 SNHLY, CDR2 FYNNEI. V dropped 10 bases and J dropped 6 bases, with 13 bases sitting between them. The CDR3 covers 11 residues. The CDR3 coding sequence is TGTGCCATCAAAGCCCGCTTCGAGCAGTACTTC. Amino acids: CAIKARFEQYF.

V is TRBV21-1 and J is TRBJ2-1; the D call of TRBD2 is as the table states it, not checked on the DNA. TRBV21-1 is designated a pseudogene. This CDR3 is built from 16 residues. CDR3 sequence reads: CASSSFGTSSYNEQFF. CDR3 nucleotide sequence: TGTGCCAGCAGCAGCTTCGGGACTAGCTCCTACAATGAGCAGTTCTTC.

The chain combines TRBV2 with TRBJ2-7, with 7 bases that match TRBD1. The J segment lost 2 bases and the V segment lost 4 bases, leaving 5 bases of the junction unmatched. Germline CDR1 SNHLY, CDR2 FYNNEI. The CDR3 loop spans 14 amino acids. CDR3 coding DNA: TGTGCCAGCAGTGCCACAGGGGCCCCCTACGAGCAGTACTTC. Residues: CASSATGAPYEQYF.

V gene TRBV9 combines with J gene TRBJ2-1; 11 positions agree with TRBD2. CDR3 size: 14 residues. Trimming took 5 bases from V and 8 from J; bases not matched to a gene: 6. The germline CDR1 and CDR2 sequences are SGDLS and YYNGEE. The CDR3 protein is CASRGTSGGHEQFF. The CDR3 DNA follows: TGTGCCAGCAGAGGCACTAGCGGGGGTCATGAGCAGTTCTTC.

CDR3 region: CASSYSGGSSYEQYF. The CDR3 DNA reads as TGTGCCAGCAGTTACTCCGGGGGAAGCTCCTACGAGCAGTACTTC. The V and J genes are TRBV6-6 and TRBJ2-7; a possible D gene is TRBD2 (6 bases). The CDR3 consists of 15 residues. The germline V gene encodes CDR1 MNHNY and CDR2 SVGAGI (reference sequence). The ends were cut back, 0 bases at V and 0 bases at J, with 9 bases in the middle.

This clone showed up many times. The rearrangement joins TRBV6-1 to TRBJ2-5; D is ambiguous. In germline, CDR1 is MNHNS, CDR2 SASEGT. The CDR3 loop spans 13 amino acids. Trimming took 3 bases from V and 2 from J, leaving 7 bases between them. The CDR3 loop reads CASSDSEQETQYF. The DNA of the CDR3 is TGTGCCAGCAGTGACAGTGAACAAGAGACCCAGTACTTC.

CDR3: CASSLTSGNTEAFF. In DNA, the CDR3 is TGTGCCAGCAGCTTAACCTCGGGGAACACTGAAGCTTTCTTT. The J gene is TRBJ1-1, the V gene TRBV7-3; D is uncertain. The germline CDR1 and CDR2 sequences are SGHTA and FQGTGA. Trimming cost V 0 bases and J 1 base, with 6 bases left between them. The CDR3 consists of 14 residues.

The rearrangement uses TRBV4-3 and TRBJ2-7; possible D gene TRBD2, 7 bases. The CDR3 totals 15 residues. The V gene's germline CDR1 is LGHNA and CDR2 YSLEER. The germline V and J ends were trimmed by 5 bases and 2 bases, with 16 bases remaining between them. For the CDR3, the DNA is TGCGCCAGCAGCGAGGGAAGGGGGGGTCCCTACGAGCAGTACTTC. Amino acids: CASSEGRGGPYEQYF.

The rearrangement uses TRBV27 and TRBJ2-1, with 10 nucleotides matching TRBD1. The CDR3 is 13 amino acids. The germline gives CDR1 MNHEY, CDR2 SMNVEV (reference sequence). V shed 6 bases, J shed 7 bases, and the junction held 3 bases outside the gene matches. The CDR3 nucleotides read TGTGCCAGCAGGGACAGGGGGTTTAATGAGCAGTTCTTC. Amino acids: CASRDRGFNEQFF.

The CDR3 bases are TGTGCCAGCAGTGACGCTCCCGGGGGGTACAATGAGCAGTTCTTC. Translation: CASSDAPGGYNEQFF. J is TRBJ2-1 and V is TRBV6-4; 7 bases line up with TRBD2. This CDR3 spans 15 amino acids. Germline V CDR1 and CDR2: MRHNA, SNTAGT. J lost 4 bases, V lost 2 bases, and 5 bases had no gene match.

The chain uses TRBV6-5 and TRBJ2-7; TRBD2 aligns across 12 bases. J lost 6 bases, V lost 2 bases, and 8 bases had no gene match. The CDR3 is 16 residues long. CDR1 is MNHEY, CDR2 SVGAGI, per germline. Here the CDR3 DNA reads TGTGCCAGCAGTTACGGACTAGCGGGGCCCCTAGCCGAGCAGTACTTC. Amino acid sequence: CASSYGLAGPLAEQYF.

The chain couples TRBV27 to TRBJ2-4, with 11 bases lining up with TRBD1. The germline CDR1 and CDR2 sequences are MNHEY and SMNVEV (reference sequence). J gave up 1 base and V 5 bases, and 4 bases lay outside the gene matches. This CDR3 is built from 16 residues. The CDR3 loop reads CASSVGQGAAKNIQYF. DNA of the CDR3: TGTGCCAGCAGTGTCGGACAGGGGGCTGCCAAAAACATTCAGTACTTC.

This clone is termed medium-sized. CDR3 region: CASSQDRGAFTEAFF. CDR3 DNA sequence: TGCGCCAGCAGCCAAGATCGGGGGGCGTTCACTGAAGCTTTCTTT. This chain connects TRBV4-3 to TRBJ1-1; tentatively, D is TRBD1 (6 bases). This CDR3 has 15 residues. V dropped 0 bases and J dropped 4 bases, with 12 bases sitting between them. Germline-derived CDR1 and CDR2 are LGHNA and YSLEER.

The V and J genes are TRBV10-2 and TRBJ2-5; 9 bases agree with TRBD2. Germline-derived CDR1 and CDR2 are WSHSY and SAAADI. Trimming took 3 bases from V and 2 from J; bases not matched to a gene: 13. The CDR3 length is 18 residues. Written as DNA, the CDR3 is TGCGCCAGCAGTGATGCTGCGCTAGCGGGAATAGATCAAGAGACCCAGTACTTC. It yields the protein CASSDAALAGIDQETQYF.

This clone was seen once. CDR3 sequence (DNA): TGTGCCAGCAGCCAAGATCCCAGGGCAGGCTACGAGCAGTACTTC. Translation gives CASSQDPRAGYEQYF. The genes are TRBV14 and TRBJ2-7; a weak D match, TRBD1 (5 bases). The CDR3 has 15 amino acids. Deletions cut 0 bases from V and 3 bases from J, with 12 bases between. Germline assignment: CDR1 SGHDN and CDR2 FVKESK.

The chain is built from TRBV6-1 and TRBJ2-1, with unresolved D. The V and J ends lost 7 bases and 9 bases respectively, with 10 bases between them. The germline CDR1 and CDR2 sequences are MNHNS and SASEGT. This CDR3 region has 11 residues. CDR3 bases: TGTGCCAGCAAAGCTAGTTTTGAGCAGTTCTTC. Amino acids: CASKASFEQFF.

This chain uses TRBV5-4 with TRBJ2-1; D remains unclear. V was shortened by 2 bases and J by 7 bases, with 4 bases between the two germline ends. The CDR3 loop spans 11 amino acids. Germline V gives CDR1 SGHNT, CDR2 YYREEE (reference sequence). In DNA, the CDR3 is TGTGCCAGCAGCTTTCTGAATGAGCAGTTCTTC. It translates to CASSFLNEQFF.

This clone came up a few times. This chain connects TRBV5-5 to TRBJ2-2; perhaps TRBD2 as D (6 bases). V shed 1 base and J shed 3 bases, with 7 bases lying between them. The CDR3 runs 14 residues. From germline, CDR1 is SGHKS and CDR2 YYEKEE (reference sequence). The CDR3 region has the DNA TGTGCCAGCAGCTTGCCTAGCGACACCGGGGAGCTGTTTTTT. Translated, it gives CASSLPSDTGELFF.